This T cell receptor (beta chain) was sequenced in a study of post-analysis software for immune sequencing data. Broader study findings: Patients showed TRBV5-6, TRBV5-1 and TRBV20-1 among a few TRBV segments more frequent than in controls.

Trimming took off 2 bases at V and 3 bases at J, with 5 bases between the two ends. The CDR3 sequence is 14 residues long. Germline V CDR1 and CDR2: MNHEY, SMNVEV (reference sequence). To note about this clonotype: Its antigen is not identified.

Unique molecular identifiers were present in the TCR beta cDNA libraries. TCRdb used MiXCR to reprocess the PCR reads, holding one entry per CDR3 protein. The repertoire has approximately 570,000 distinct CDR3 sequences, around 40% of them found once; the top ten carry 1.5% to 2%. This receptor was obtained from a girl aged 5 to 17 with multiple sclerosis. V usage is TRBV27 and J usage is TRBJ1-6; the D is unclear. Sequencing input: blood. The chain's CDR3 is CASSLRGYNSPLHF. The CDR3 coding sequence is TGTGCCAGCAGTTTACGCGGCTATAATTCACCCCTCCACTTT.